Below are 9 T cell receptor beta chains sequenced from a single sample in a study of T cells in Graves' hyperthyroidism and ophthalmopathy. Authors of the study amplified TCR beta CDR3 regions from RNA transcripts. The primer set for the first-round RT-PCR of the TCR CDR3 was HTBI. TCRdb used MiXCR to reprocess the multiplex PCR reads, holding one entry per CDR3 protein. This table has around 300,000 distinct CDR3 sequences, approximately 18% appearing once. Sample: blood. The receptors were sampled from a man over 45 with Graves' ophthalmopathy.

This clonotype has at least ten counts. This chain links TRBV28 with TRBJ1-1, with 7 bases matching TRBD1. The CDR3 totals 14 residues. V lost 7 bases and J lost 5; bases outside the gene matches: 10. CDR1 is MDHEN, CDR2 SYDVKM, per germline. In DNA, the CDR3 is TGTGCCAGCACATGGGGACAGCGTGTTACTGAAGCTTTCTTT. It yields the protein CASTWGQRVTEAFF.

A few counts support this clonotype. V gene TRBV3-1 combines with J gene TRBJ2-2; tentatively, D is TRBD1 (6 bases). CDR1 is LGHDT, CDR2 YNNKEL, per germline (reference sequence). V was pared by 0 bases and J by 6 bases, with 8 bases between. CDR3 length: 14 amino acids. CDR3 amino acids: CASSQDGGSGELFF. The CDR3 region has the DNA TGTGCCAGCAGCCAAGATGGGGGCTCCGGGGAGCTGTTTTTT.

This clonotype was detected ten times or more. The gene calls are TRBV2 and TRBJ1-1; no definite D call. V was shortened by 3 bases and J by 4 bases, with 6 bases between the two germline ends. This CDR3 comprises 12 residues. Per the germline V gene, CDR1 is SNHLY and CDR2 is FYNNEI. CDR3 in DNA: TGTGCCAGCAGTGAGCAAGGCACTGAAGCTTTCTTT. Protein sequence: CASSEQGTEAFF.

This clonotype was counted between two and nine times. The V gene is TRBV27, the J gene TRBJ2-3; D possibly uses TRBD1 or TRBD2 (5 bases each). The CDR3 is 16 amino acids. Trimming cost V 7 bases and J 4 bases, with 21 bases left between them. The germline gives CDR1 MNHEY, CDR2 SMNVEV (reference sequence). The chain's CDR3 is CASTSVGGGMSDTQYF. DNA of the CDR3: TGTGCCAGCACCTCTGTTGGGGGTGGTATGTCAGATACGCAGTATTTT.

A few counts support this clonotype. The rearrangement links TRBV12-3 or TRBV12-4 to TRBJ2-1, with 8 bases that match TRBD2. J lost 6 bases, V lost 4 bases, and 8 bases had no gene match. The CDR3 extends over 15 amino acids. The CDR3 protein is CASSYRGGSRNEQFF. The DNA for the CDR3 is TGTGCCAGCAGTTACCGGGGGGGGAGCCGCAATGAGCAGTTCTTC.

This clonotype came up many times. The chain joins TRBV3-1 to TRBJ2-1; possible D gene TRBD2, 7 bases. CDR3 size: 11 residues. The germline gives CDR1 LGHDT, CDR2 YNNKEL (reference sequence). V was trimmed by 6 bases and J by 9 bases, leaving 9 bases between them. The CDR3 is CASRRGAEQFF. CDR3 in DNA: TGTGCCAGCAGACGGGGGGCTGAGCAGTTCTTC.

Note on this clonotype: A much larger clone is a single base away; this may be a read error. The chain uses TRBV3-1 and TRBJ1-6; D is uncertain. This CDR3 region has 13 residues. CDR1 is LGHDT and CDR2 is YNNKEL in the germline V gene (reference sequence). Here the CDR3 reads CASSQGAGAPPHF. The CDR3 DNA reads as TGTGCCAGCAGCCAGGGCGCCGGAGCACCCCCCCACTTT.

Only a few counts were recorded for this clonotype. The chain has TRBV18 and TRBJ1-2, with a tentative D call TRBD1 (5 bases). The germline V gene has CDR1 KGHSH and CDR2 LQKENI. V was clipped by 3 bases and J by 3 bases, with 14 bases between them. CDR3 length: 15 amino acids. This CDR3 is CASSPPGRADYGYTF. For the CDR3, the DNA is TGTGCCAGCTCACCTCCGGGCAGGGCGGACTATGGCTACACCTTC. The full variable domain, completed using reference TRBV18 and TRBJ1-2, is NAGVMQNPRHLVRRRGQEARLRCSPMKGHSHVYWYRQLPEEGLKFMVYLQKENIIDESGMPKERFSAEFPKEGPSILRIQQVVRGDSAAYFCASSPPGRADYGYTFGSGTRLTVV.

This clonotype was observed many times. The V call is TRBV5-1, the J call TRBJ2-1; the D gene is possibly TRBD1 (5 bases). This CDR3 has 13 amino acids. Germline V lookup: CDR1 SGHRS, CDR2 YFSETQ. Trimming stripped 5 bases from V and 5 bases from J, with 11 bases between. This CDR3 reads CASRVGHNNEQFF. Written as DNA, the CDR3 is TGCGCCAGCAGGGTCGGACACAACAATGAGCAGTTCTTC. Using reference TRBV5-1 and TRBJ2-1 for the parts outside the CDR3, the full variable domain is KAGVTQTPRYLIKTRGQQVTLSCSPISGHRSVSWYQQTPGQGLQFLFEYFSETQRNKGNFPGRFSGRQFSNSRSEMNVSTLELGDSALYLCASRVGHNNEQFFGPGTRLTVL.